This TCR beta chain emerged from a study of CD8 T cells in ankylosing spondylitis. Study outcomes and limitations: The clones that were linked to disease were reported to be significantly enriched in matched synovial fluid samples from ankylosing spondylitis patients.

As to this clonotype: Its cognate antigen is unknown.

TCRdb passed the 5' RACE reads through MiXCR, listing each CDR3 protein once. The sample has just under 350,000 distinct CDR3 sequences; around 15% are singletons. The source material was blood, either unsorted or a sorted T cell fraction (not recorded which). The receptor was isolated from a male donor with ankylosing spondylitis or in good health (not recorded which).

The CDR3 DNA reads as TGCAGCGTTGCTCCGAGGGGGGACACCGGGGAGCTGTTTTTT. Translation: CSVAPRGDTGELFF. The gene calls are TRBV29-1 and TRBJ2-2; D tentatively reads TRBD1 or TRBD2 (6 bases each). Germline-derived CDR1 and CDR2 are SQVTM and ANQGSEA. This CDR3 contains 14 residues. V was pared by 4 bases and J by 3 bases, with 12 bases between.